The rows below give T cell receptor beta chains drawn from one sample of a study of CD8+CD57+ T cells in acquired aplastic anemia. TCRdb re-called the reads with MiXCR, one entry per CDR3 protein. Of around 430,000 distinct CDR3 sequences detected, under 40% appear once; the ten largest clones hold roughly 0.8%. Sequencing was done on a sample of sorted CD4+, CD8+, or CD8+CD57+ T cells (not recorded which) from PBMCs. These receptors all come from a human donor with aplastic anemia. The CDR3 runs from the conserved cysteine through the conserved F or W. The D gene is left open where the match is weak. The size field is filled for only some rows; it gives once, few, many or a size class.

V	J	size	D	DNA	CDR3
TRBV20-1	TRBJ2-7	many	TRBD1	TGCAGTGCATTAAGACAGGGGACCTCCTACGAGCAGTACTTC	CSALRQGTSYEQYF
TRBV25-1	TRBJ2-2	NA	NA	TGTGCCAGCAAATCTCAGGGTCGGGCCGGGGAGCTGTTTTTT	CASKSQGRAGELFF
TRBV7-9	TRBJ2-1	many	NA	TGTGCCAGCAGCCAGGGACAATACAATGAGCAGTTCTTC	CASSQGQYNEQFF
TRBV3-1	TRBJ1-1	NA	TRBD1	TGTGCCAGCTCCCGGGACAGCCGAGCAGTATCCACTGAAGCTTTCTTT	CASSRDSRAVSTEAFF
TRBV2	TRBJ2-2	NA	TRBD2	TGTGCCAGCAGTGAAGCCCGACTAGCGGGAGGGCGTTACACCGGGGAGCTGTTTTTT	CASSEARLAGGRYTGELFF
TRBV10-1	TRBJ2-1	few	TRBD2	TGCGCCAGCAGTGACGCGGGAGGGCCCCACAATGAGCAGTTCTTC	CASSDAGGPHNEQFF
TRBV20-1	TRBJ1-6	many	NA	TGCAGTGCTAGAGAGTATTTCGACAGGTTGTACTCACCCCTCCACTTT	CSAREYFDRLYSPLHF
TRBV5-1	TRBJ2-7	many	TRBD2	TGCGCCAGCAGCTCGGGACTAGCGGGAGTATCCGAGCAGTACTTC	CASSSGLAGVSEQYF
TRBV20-1	TRBJ2-3	NA	NA	TGCAGTGCTAGAGAGGGGAGAGAAACAGATACGCAGTATTTT	CSAREGRETDTQYF
TRBV4-1	TRBJ2-7	many	NA	TGCGCCAGCAGCCAAGGGCGGGGTTCTGTCTACGAGCAGTACTTC	CASSQGRGSVYEQYF
TRBV20-1	TRBJ2-5	NA	NA	TGCAGTGCTAGATGGGGGGGGGCCTCTCAAGAGACCCAGTACTTC	CSARWGGASQETQYF
TRBV29-1	TRBJ2-1	NA	TRBD2	TGCAGCGCCGGGAGGAATGAGCAGTTCTTC	CSAGRNEQFF
TRBV5-6	TRBJ1-1	NA	NA	TGTGCCAGCAGCGGAATTCACAGGGCCACTGAAGCTTTCTTT	CASSGIHRATEAFF
TRBV2	TRBJ2-7	NA	NA	TGTGCCAGCGACGACATGGGGACTCTTGGCGAGCAGTACTTC	CASDDMGTLGEQYF
TRBV30	TRBJ2-3	NA	NA	TGTGCCTGGAGTGTACAAGATACGCAGTATTTT	CAWSVQDTQYF
TRBV12-3/TRBV12-4	TRBJ1-6	NA	NA	TGTGCCAGCAGTTCAGAACTCCTTCTTAATTCACCCCTCTACTTT	CASSSELLLNSPLYF
TRBV19	TRBJ1-3	NA	TRBD1	TGTGCCAGTAGTATTTCCGGGACAGGCGTATATTTT	CASSISGTGVYF
TRBV14	TRBJ1-1	NA	TRBD1	TGTGCCAGCAGCCGAGACAGGGGAAGGGGGACTGAAGCTTTCTTT	CASSRDRGRGTEAFF
TRBV20-1	TRBJ1-4	NA	NA	TGCAGTGCTGTAGCGATCTCTAATGAAAAACTGTTTTTT	CSAVAISNEKLFF
TRBV5-1	TRBJ2-7	NA	NA	TGCGCCAGCAGCTTTGGCCCTCGGACGGACTACGAGCAGTACTTC	CASSFGPRTDYEQYF
TRBV6-5	TRBJ1-6	NA	NA	TGTGTCAGCAGTTACTACGCCGGCTCAAATTCACCCCTCCACTTT	CVSSYYAGSNSPLHF
TRBV15	TRBJ2-2	few	NA	TGTGCCACCAGCAGAGCCCGACTAGGTCCCACCGGGGAGCTGTTTTTT	CATSRARLGPTGELFF
TRBV2	TRBJ2-1	many	TRBD2	TGTGCCAGCAGGGCTGCTAGCGGGATAGACAATGAGCAGTTCTTC	CASRAASGIDNEQFF
TRBV10-3	TRBJ2-3	many	NA	TGTGCCATCAGTGAGGCTGGAACCACAGATACGCAGTATTTT	CAISEAGTTDTQYF
TRBV7-3	TRBJ2-1	NA	NA	TGTGCCAGCAGCTTAACGGCCCGGCCCAATGAGCAGTTCTTC	CASSLTARPNEQFF
TRBV6-1	TRBJ1-6	NA	NA	TGTGCCAGCAGTGGGAGTAGAGCCCTAAATTCACCCCTCCACTTT	CASSGSRALNSPLHF
TRBV2	TRBJ2-1	NA	TRBD2	TGTGCCAGCAGTGGAGAGAGGACTAGCGGTAACAATGAGCAGTTCTTC	CASSGERTSGNNEQFF
TRBV5-1	TRBJ2-3	NA	NA	TGCGCCAGCAGCTTCCAACAAGTGGGGGGTCCAGATACGCAGTATTTT	CASSFQQVGGPDTQYF
TRBV20-1	TRBJ2-7	many	NA	TGCAGTGCTAGAGCATTCGCCACAGTAGACGAGCAGTACTTC	CSARAFATVDEQYF
TRBV12-3/TRBV12-4	TRBJ2-7	NA	TRBD1	TGTGCCAGCAGTTTTAACAGGGGGAGCGCCTACGAGCAGTGCTTC	CASSFNRGSAYEQCF
TRBV11-1	TRBJ2-3	NA	NA	NA	CDICSASTTTDTQYF
TRBV11-1	TRBJ1-2	many	NA	TGTGCCAGCAGCTTAGGTTCTATGGGGAACTATGGCTACACCTTC	CASSLGSMGNYGYTF
TRBV20-1	TRBJ2-2	few	NA	TGCAGTGCTACCAAGGAGGACACCGGGGAGCTGTTTTTT	CSATKEDTGELFF
TRBV2	TRBJ1-1	many	NA	TGTGCCAGCAGTGAGCGGGCTGGGTTTACTGAAGCTTTCTTT	CASSERAGFTEAFF
TRBV27	TRBJ1-2	NA	NA	TGTGCCAGCAGTTTTGCTGGTGGCTATGGCTACACCTTC	CASSFAGGYGYTF
TRBV15	TRBJ2-2	many	NA	TGTGCCACCAGCAGAGATCCCGGGGGGCTGGGCGGGGAGCTGTTTTTT	CATSRDPGGLGGELFF
TRBV6-5	TRBJ2-1	NA	TRBD1	TGTGCCAGCAGTTACTCACCGGGACAGGGGCATACCTTC	CASSYSPGQGHTF
TRBV11-2	TRBJ1-5	NA	NA	TGTGCCAGCAGCTTCTATCCGCCGGGTGGAAATCAGCCCCAGCATTTT	CASSFYPPGGNQPQHF
TRBV7-8	TRBJ1-2	NA	TRBD1	TGTGCCTGGAGTGGGACAGGGAGCACCTATGGCTACACCTTC	CAWSGTGSTYGYTF
TRBV7-2	TRBJ1-2	few	TRBD1	TGTGCCAGCACCCGGGGACAGGGGGTAGGCCACACCTTC	CASTRGQGVGHTF
TRBV25-1	TRBJ1-2	NA	TRBD1	TGTGCCACGGACAGGTGGGGCTATGGCTACACCTTC	CATDRWGYGYTF
TRBV5-1	TRBJ1-4	few	TRBD1	TGCGCCAGCAGTGAGACAGGGGGCGCAGGTGAAAAACTGTTTTTT	CASSETGGAGEKLFF
TRBV27	TRBJ1-3	few	TRBD1	TGTGCCAGCAGTTTATATGGGACAGGGGCTGGAAACACCATATATTTT	CASSLYGTGAGNTIYF
TRBV24-1	TRBJ2-5	many	NA	TGTGCCACCAGTGATAGCCGACAGAGAGGGGGGGAGACCCAGTACTTC	CATSDSRQRGGETQYF
TRBV19	TRBJ1-2	many	TRBD1	TGTGCCAGTACACCGGGACAGGGCGCTAACTATGGCTACATCTTC	CASTPGQGANYGYIF